These 21 T cell receptor beta chains share one sample of origin, sequenced in a study of CD8 T cells in Susac syndrome. Random hexamers served to reverse transcribe roughly 0.45 to 1 ug RNA. MiXCR, run by TCRdb on the immunoSEQ multiplex PCR reads, gives a single entry per CDR3 protein. The sample has 200,000 to 300,000 distinct CDR3 sequences; 90% to 96% are singletons. The sequenced sample consisted of CD4+ T cells from PBMCs. Receptors originate from a human donor with Susac syndrome.

This rearrangement joins TRBV25-1 to TRBJ2-7; no clear D gene. In germline, CDR1 is MGHDK, CDR2 SYGVNS. V lost 7 bases, J lost 2 bases, and 15 bases lay in between. This CDR3 is built from 14 residues. For the CDR3, the DNA is TGTGCCAGCATGGGAAGCAGGAGACCCTACGAGCAGTACTTC. As protein: CASMGSRRPYEQYF.

The chain combines TRBV11-2 with TRBJ2-5, with D possibly being TRBD2 (5 bases). Germline V gives CDR1 SGHAT, CDR2 FQNNGV. The V end lost 3 bases, the J end lost 0 bases, and 11 bases lay between the germline ends. This CDR3 region has 15 residues. This CDR3 reads CASSLASMDQETQYF. Written as DNA, the CDR3 is TGTGCCAGCAGCTTGGCTAGCATGGACCAAGAGACCCAGTACTTC.

V gene TRBV15 combines with J gene TRBJ2-2; 7 bases are a match to TRBD1. The CDR3 consists of 19 residues. The V and J ends lost 6 bases and 2 bases, in that order; junction bases with no gene match: 18. Germline values: CDR1 LNHNV, CDR2 YYDKDF (reference sequence). The CDR3 region is CATRAGRDRTRSNTGELFF. The CDR3 coding sequence is TGTGCCACCAGGGCAGGTCGGGACAGAACAAGGTCCAACACCGGGGAGCTGTTTTTT.

The V and J genes are TRBV30 and TRBJ2-5; 14 bases are a match to TRBD2. Unmatched junction bases numbered 2, after V lost 1 base and J lost 7 bases. The CDR3 is made up of 14 amino acids. In germline, CDR1 is GTSNPN, CDR2 SVGIG (reference sequence). The CDR3 sequence is CAWSDGLAGGTQYF. The CDR3 DNA is TGTGCCTGGAGTGATGGACTAGCGGGAGGGACCCAGTACTTC. The entire variable domain, with the rest obtained from reference TRBV30 and TRBJ2-5, is as follows: SQTIHQWPATLVQPVGSPLSLECTVEGTSNPNLYWYRQAAGRGLQLLFYSVGIGQISSEVPQNLSASRPQDRQFILSSKKLLLSDSGFYLCAWSDGLAGGTQYFGPGTRLLVL.

The gene calls are TRBV28 and TRBJ2-5, with D perhaps matching TRBD1 or TRBD2 (5 bases each). Germline loops: CDR1 MDHEN, CDR2 SYDVKM. V lost 5 bases and J 5 bases, leaving 15 bases between the germline ends. CDR3 size: 14 residues. The CDR3 is CASSLGTGPETQYF. The CDR3, as DNA: TGTGCCAGCAGTCTTGGGACCGGGCCGGAGACCCAGTACTTC.

Written as DNA, the CDR3 is TGTGCCAGCGGCGAGGCTGGTTCGCAGTTCTTC. It translates to CASGEAGSQFF. The chain combines TRBV2 with TRBJ2-1; D is ambiguous. This CDR3 is built from 11 residues. With 8 bases removed from V and 12 bases from J, the gap between germline ends came to 14 bases. The germline gives CDR1 SNHLY, CDR2 FYNNEI.

This chain links TRBV5-4 with TRBJ1-1; no reliable D call. The CDR3 runs 13 residues. Germline CDR1 reads SGHNT; CDR2 reads YYREEE (reference sequence). V was cut by 1 base and J by 3 bases, with 7 bases left in between. The CDR3 is CASSLRAHTEAFF. The CDR3 DNA reads TGTGCCAGCAGCTTGAGGGCACACACTGAAGCTTTCTTT.

This clonotype came up once. This sequence joins TRBV18 and TRBJ2-1; a weak D match, TRBD2 (5 bases). The ends were cut back, 6 bases at V and 2 bases at J, with 14 bases in the middle. CDR1 and CDR2 (germline): KGHSH, LQKENI. CDR3 length equals 15 residues. CDR3 nucleotide sequence: TGTGCCAGCTCCGTTCCGGGGTCGACCTACAATGAGCAGTTCTTC. Protein product: CASSVPGSTYNEQFF.

This chain uses TRBV5-1 with TRBJ2-1; 13 bases map to TRBD2. Germline values: CDR1 SGHRS, CDR2 YFSETQ. The CDR3 length is 16 residues. J gave up 7 bases and V 0 bases, and 4 bases lay outside the gene matches. The CDR3 bases are TGCGCCAGCAGCTTGGAACTAGCGGGAGGGAAGAATGAGCAGTTCTTC. Its translation: CASSLELAGGKNEQFF.

This sequence joins TRBV28 and TRBJ2-7; D is possibly TRBD2 (7 bases). V lost 10 bases, J lost 7 bases, and 20 bases lay in between. This CDR3 has 13 residues. Germline CDR1 and CDR2: MDHEN and SYDVKM. The CDR3 nucleotides are TGTGCCACCGGGGGGCAGGGTACCTTTGAGCAGTACTTC. This sequence encodes CATGGQGTFEQYF.

Here the CDR3 reads CASSFRQGGTEAFF. CDR3 nucleotide sequence: TGCGCCAGCAGCTTCCGACAGGGGGGTACTGAAGCTTTCTTT. The V gene is TRBV5-1, the J gene TRBJ1-1; 9 bases fit TRBD1. The germline gives CDR1 SGHRS, CDR2 YFSETQ. V lost 2 bases and J lost 5; bases outside the gene matches: 4. CDR3 size: 14 residues.

The chain employs TRBV12-3 or TRBV12-4 and TRBJ2-1; TRBD1 matches at 9 bases. This CDR3 is built from 14 residues. The V and J ends lost 4 bases and 7 bases, in that order; junction bases with no gene match: 5. CDR3 in DNA: TGTGCCAGCAGTTCAAGGACAGGGGTGAATGAGCAGTTCTTC. It specifies CASSSRTGVNEQFF.

The chain links TRBV6-2 or TRBV6-3 to TRBJ2-1; 13 nucleotides agree with TRBD2. There are 15 residues in the CDR3. The V gene end was trimmed by 2 bases and the J gene end by 7 bases; junction bases not matched to a gene: 2. The germline CDR1 and CDR2 sequences are MNHEY and SVGEGT. CDR3: CASSYGTSGMNEQFF. As DNA, the CDR3 is TGTGCCAGCAGTTACGGGACTAGCGGGATGAATGAGCAGTTCTTC.

The V and J genes are TRBV30 and TRBJ1-2; D may be TRBD1 (6 bases). CDR1 is GTSNPN and CDR2 is SVGIG in the germline V gene (reference sequence). V was trimmed by 6 bases and J by 7 bases, leaving 18 bases between them. There are 13 residues in the CDR3. CDR3 amino acids: CACQGSYFAGYTF. The CDR3 nucleotides read TGTGCCTGCCAGGGGAGTTATTTTGCTGGCTACACCTTC.

J is TRBJ1-4 and V is TRBV19, with D unclear. CDR3 size: 11 residues. Germline CDR1 reads LNHDA; CDR2 reads SQIVND (reference sequence). The V end was cut by 7 bases, the J end by 7 bases, with 7 bases between. The CDR3 loop reads CASTSFEKLFF. Here the CDR3 DNA reads TGTGCCAGTACCTCCTTTGAAAAACTGTTTTTT.

This clonotype was counted only a few times. This chain links TRBV18 with TRBJ2-7; the D gene could be TRBD1 or TRBD2 (5 bases each). Germline CDR1 is KGHSH and CDR2 is LQKENI. The CDR3 covers 12 residues. V gave up 6 bases and J gave up 4 bases, with 10 bases separating them. CDR3 coding DNA: TGTGCCAGCTCTCGGGACCGGTACGAGCAGTACTTC. As protein: CASSRDRYEQYF.

The CDR3 region has the DNA TGCGCCAGCAGGAGGGCGGGACAAGAGACCCAGTACTTC. Translation gives CASRRAGQETQYF. This chain connects TRBV10-2 to TRBJ2-5, with a tentative D call TRBD2 (6 bases). This CDR3 region has 13 residues. Trimming left V 6 bases short and J 2 bases short, with 10 bases between. The V gene's germline CDR1 is WSHSY and CDR2 SAAADI.

This sequence joins TRBV12-3 or TRBV12-4 and TRBJ2-1, with 14 bases that match TRBD2. This CDR3 contains 17 residues. The J segment lost 6 bases and the V segment lost 5 bases, leaving 9 bases of the junction unmatched. In DNA, the CDR3 is TGTGCCAGCAGTCCGCGACTAGCGGGAGGGATGACCAATGAGCAGTTCTTC. Protein sequence: CASSPRLAGGMTNEQFF.

The gene calls are TRBV12-3 or TRBV12-4 and TRBJ2-1; D is possibly TRBD2 (5 bases). Trimming took off 8 bases at V and 4 bases at J, with 15 bases between the two ends. The CDR3 loop spans 14 amino acids. CDR3 sequence (DNA): TGTGCCAGCGCGCTCCCCTCGGGGTACAATGAGCAGTTCTTC. It specifies CASALPSGYNEQFF.

The gene calls are TRBV6-1 and TRBJ2-4; tentative D call: TRBD1 (6 bases). The CDR3 covers 17 residues. Germline CDR1 MNHNS, CDR2 SASEGT. The V end was cut by 0 bases, the J end by 2 bases, with 14 bases between. This CDR3 is CASSEAHSQGSKNIQYF. The DNA for the CDR3 is TGTGCCAGCAGTGAAGCGCACAGTCAGGGGTCCAAAAACATTCAGTACTTC.

The CDR3 DNA sequence: TGCAGTGCTACTTACAGGGGGACTGGCGAAAAACTGTTTTTT. This codes for CSATYRGTGEKLFF. V and J are TRBV20-1 and TRBJ1-4, with 8 bases fitting TRBD1. V shed 4 bases, J shed 8 bases, and the junction held 9 bases outside the gene matches. Germline CDR1 and CDR2: DFQATT and SNEGSKA (reference sequence). This CDR3 is 14 amino acids long.